A single sample is the source of the 16 T cell receptor beta chains below, sequenced in a study of OX40 agonist ivuxolimab in advanced cancers. TCRdb's table, derived via immunoSEQ multiplex PCR, lists solely in-frame clones and lacks some. The profile covers around 91,000 clones, with approximately 89% appearing a single time and under 0.25% taken by the ten largest. The sample consisted of CD4+ or CD8+ T cells sorted from blood, taken in a trial of the OX40 agonist ivuxolimab. Every receptor here comes from an adult with an advanced solid tumor such as melanoma, head and neck, liver or kidney cancer.

This chain joins TRBV9 and TRBJ2-1, with TRBD2 matching over 9 bases. The CDR3 contains 13 residues. Trimming took 4 bases from V and 5 from J; bases not matched to a gene: 1. CDR1 and CDR2 from the germline V gene are SGDLS and YYNGEE. CDR3 in DNA: TGTGCCAGCAGCAGACTAGCGGACAATGAGCAGTTCTTC. It codes for CASSRLADNEQFF.

This sequence joins TRBV19 and TRBJ2-7, with 7 bases fitting TRBD1. In germline, CDR1 is LNHDA, CDR2 SQIVND (reference sequence). The CDR3 has 17 residues. V shed 11 bases, J shed 4 bases, and the junction held 23 bases outside the gene matches. CDR3 coding DNA: TGTGCCTCCCGACAGGGTCCCCGCTCGAAACCGCGATACGAGCAGTACGTC. Its translation is CASRQGPRSKPRYEQYV.

The rearrangement joins TRBV5-5 to TRBJ1-2; D is ambiguous. Between the trimmed V and J ends, which lost 2 bases and 4 bases, there was a span of 18 bases. The CDR3 has 16 residues. From germline, CDR1 is SGHKS and CDR2 YYEKEE (reference sequence). CDR3 bases: TGTGCCAGCAGCTTCGGAGGGATTCGGTTAGGCTATGGCTACACCTTC. This gives the protein CASSFGGIRLGYGYTF.

The V call is TRBV28, the J call TRBJ2-7; tentatively, D is TRBD1 or TRBD2 (6 bases each). Between the trimmed V and J ends, which lost 5 bases and 4 bases, there was a span of 18 bases. The germline gives CDR1 MDHEN, CDR2 SYDVKM. The length of the CDR3 is 15 residues. The CDR3 DNA sequence: TGTGCCAGCAGTGGCACCGGGGGCCTAAGATACGAGCAGTACGTC. Its translation is CASSGTGGLRYEQYV.

V is TRBV19 and J is TRBJ1-1; TRBD1 might be the D (5 bases). V lost 9 bases and J 3 bases, leaving 17 bases between the germline ends. Germline-derived CDR1 and CDR2 are LNHDA and SQIVND (reference sequence). The CDR3 runs 14 residues. The CDR3, as DNA: TGTGCCAGCACTTCCGCGGGGCGGTACACTGAAGCTTTCTTT. Translating gives CASTSAGRYTEAFF.

The rearrangement uses TRBV28 and TRBJ2-6, with a tentative D call TRBD1 (6 bases). CDR3 length equals 17 residues. Between the trimmed V and J ends, which lost 2 bases and 3 bases, there was a span of 14 bases. Germline CDR1 MDHEN, CDR2 SYDVKM. The CDR3 DNA follows: TGTGCCAGCAGTTTAACGGGACAACTCTTTGGGGCCAACGTCCTGACTTTC. Encoded protein: CASSLTGQLFGANVLTF. Full variable domain (missing parts from reference TRBV28 and TRBJ2-6): DVKVTQSSRYLVKRTGEKVFLECVQDMDHENMFWYRQDPGLGLRLIYFSYDVKMKEKGDIPEGYSVSREKKERFSLILESASTNQTSMYLCASSLTGQLFGANVLTFGAGSRLTVL.

The V gene is TRBV19, the J gene TRBJ2-3; 10 bases fit TRBD2. Germline CDR1 and CDR2: LNHDA and SQIVND (reference sequence). The trim removed 8 bases at V and 4 bases at J, leaving 6 bases unmatched. CDR3 length: 14 amino acids. The CDR3 region has the DNA TGTGCCAGTTCCAGGCTAGCGGGAGCAGATACGCAGTATTTT. The encoded protein is CASSRLAGADTQYF.

The chain recombines TRBV7-9 with TRBJ1-2; D not certain. From germline, CDR1 is SEHNR and CDR2 FQNEAQ (reference sequence). The length of the CDR3 is 17 residues. Trimming shortened V by 4 bases and J by 2 bases, and 20 bases separated the two germline ends. DNA of the CDR3: TGTGCCAGCAGCTCCCCCCGAGAGCAACGCCCCAACTATGGCTACACCTTC. This gives the protein CASSSPREQRPNYGYTF. The full variable domain, with the rest looked up from reference TRBV7-9 and TRBJ1-2, is DTGVSQNPRHKITKRGQNVTFRCDPISEHNRLYWYRQTLGQGPEFLTYFQNEAQLEKSRLLSDRFSAERPKGSFSTLEIQRTEQGDSAMYLCASSSPREQRPNYGYTFGSGTRLTVV.

The V gene is TRBV29-1, the J gene TRBJ2-1; D is uncertain. Trimming removed 6 bases at V and 7 bases at J, with 7 bases between. Germline V lookup: CDR1 SQVTM, CDR2 ANQGSEA. The CDR3 loop spans 10 amino acids. CDR3 DNA sequence: TGCAGCGTAGGCGTTAATGAGCAGTTCTTC. Protein product: CSVGVNEQFF.

The J gene is TRBJ2-2, the V gene TRBV11-2; D is unresolved. The CDR3 runs 12 residues. V was trimmed by 1 base and J by 5 bases, leaving 2 bases between them. In germline, CDR1 is SGHAT, CDR2 FQNNGV. The chain's CDR3 is CASSLGTGELFF. CDR3 bases: TGTGCCAGCAGCTTAGGAACCGGGGAGCTGTTTTTT.

This chain uses TRBV11-2 with TRBJ2-1; a possible D gene is TRBD2 (6 bases). Germline CDR1 and CDR2: SGHAT and FQNNGV. V gave up 7 bases and J gave up 1 base, with 14 bases separating them. The CDR3 sequence is 15 residues long. CDR3 DNA: TGTGCCAGCATTAGGGGTGCGGGATCCTACAATGAGCAGTTCTTC. Translation gives CASIRGAGSYNEQFF.

CDR3 bases: TGTGCCAGCTCACCCATGACCCTGCAGTTCTTC. It codes for CASSPMTLQFF. The chain has TRBV18 and TRBJ2-1; D gene ambiguous. Germline V gives CDR1 KGHSH, CDR2 LQKENI. V gave up 3 bases and J gave up 12 bases, with 9 bases separating them. This CDR3 has 11 amino acids.

The chain employs TRBV29-1 and TRBJ2-2; 8 bases fit TRBD1. CDR3 length: 16 amino acids. The germline gives CDR1 SQVTM, CDR2 ANQGSEA. J lost 0 bases, V lost 4 bases, and 7 bases had no gene match. The CDR3 coding sequence is TGCAGCGTTGTTTGGACAGGGACCGCGAACACCGGGGAGCTGTTTTTT. This gives the protein CSVVWTGTANTGELFF.

The chain is built from TRBV28 and TRBJ2-1; D tentatively fits TRBD1 or TRBD2 (6 bases each). Germline loops: CDR1 MDHEN, CDR2 SYDVKM. CDR3 size: 18 residues. With 7 bases removed from V and 0 bases from J, the gap between germline ends came to 22 bases. The CDR3 nucleotides read TGTGCCAGCACCAAAAGGGGAGGCAGGGGATTCTCCTACAATGAGCAGTTCTTC. Translation gives CASTKRGGRGFSYNEQFF. Looking up the rest from reference TRBV28 and TRBJ2-1 gives the full variable domain: DVKVTQSSRYLVKRTGEKVFLECVQDMDHENMFWYRQDPGLGLRLIYFSYDVKMKEKGDIPEGYSVSREKKERFSLILESASTNQTSMYLCASTKRGGRGFSYNEQFFGPGTRLTVL.

The V call is TRBV6-1, the J call TRBJ2-4; maybe TRBD1 (6 bases). Trimming removed 3 bases at V and 0 bases at J, with 12 bases between. Germline V CDR1 and CDR2: MNHNS, SASEGT. The CDR3 runs 16 residues. CDR3 DNA sequence: TGTGCCAGCAGTGATCCGGGACAACTAGCCAAAAACATTCAGTACTTC. It specifies CASSDPGQLAKNIQYF.

CDR3 protein: CASSQGLQVGRGNQPQHF. CDR3 DNA sequence: TGCGCCAGCAGCCAAGGTTTACAGGTGGGCAGGGGCAATCAGCCCCAGCATTTT. The chain carries TRBV4-1 and TRBJ1-5; a possible D gene is TRBD1 (5 bases). V lost 1 base, J lost 2 bases, and 18 bases lay in between. The CDR3 consists of 18 residues. Germline V gene lookup returns CDR1 MGHRA and CDR2 YSYEKL.